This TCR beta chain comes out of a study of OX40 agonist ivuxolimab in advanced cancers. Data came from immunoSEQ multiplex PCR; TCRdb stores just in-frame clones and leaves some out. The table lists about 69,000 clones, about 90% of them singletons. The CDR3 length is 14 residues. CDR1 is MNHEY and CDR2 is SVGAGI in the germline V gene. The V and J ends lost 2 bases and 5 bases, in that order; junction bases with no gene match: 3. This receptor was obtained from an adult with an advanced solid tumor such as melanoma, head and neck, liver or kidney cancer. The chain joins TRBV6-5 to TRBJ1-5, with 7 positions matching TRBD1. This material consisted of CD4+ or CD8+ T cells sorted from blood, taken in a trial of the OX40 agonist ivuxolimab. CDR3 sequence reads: CASSYSQGDQPQHF. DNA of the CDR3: TGTGCCAGCAGTTACAGTCAGGGGGATCAGCCCCAGCATTTT.